Many counts were recorded for the clone carrying this TCR beta chain. Its antigen is unknown. Other DNA sequences in this specimen translate into the identical CDR3. The CDR3 runs to 14 residues. With V trimmed by 5 bases and J by 4 bases, 6 bases remained unmatched. Germline CDR1 and CDR2: SGHTA and FQGNSA. Expressed TCRB transcripts were sequenced, since all the RNA that had been isolated was reverse transcribed. Assay used: immunoSEQ multiplex PCR; TCRdb lists only in-frame clones, some missing. The sample consists of 310,000 or so clones, 9.3% of them appearing once. These data come from a study of beta chain features in type 1 diabetes. Study at large: Cell yields, age and gender were similar between patients and healthy donors.

Isolation of CD4+ naive, central memory, regulatory and stem cell-like memory cells was achieved by sorting via CD45RO/CCR7/CD25/CD127/CD95/CD27. The study's findings and limits: In these data, an HLA type influence on TCRB rearrangement remained unresolved. All four CD4+ subsets of Type 1 diabetes patients contained TCRB CDR3s that were moderately but significantly shorter.

Material: central memory CD4+ T cells from blood. The source is a man younger than 40 with type 1 diabetes. The chain employs TRBV7-2 and TRBJ1-1; 8 bases agree with TRBD1. The CDR3 here is CASSTGQGGTEAFF. The CDR3 nucleotides read TGTGCCAGCAGCACAGGACAGGGAGGCACTGAAGCTTTCTTT.